Listed here are 9 T cell receptor beta chains from one sample, sequenced in a study of cytomegalovirus exposure and HLA in healthy donors. With 60 Vbeta and 13 Jbeta primers, the PCR was carried out. Clones were sequenced by immunoSEQ multiplex PCR, and TCRdb holds only the in-frame ones, with some missing. The repertoire has 150,000 to 200,000 clones, over 75% of them found once; the top ten carry 1.5% to 2%. Specimen: PBMCs. These TCRs come from a woman under 30 in good health and CMV-seronegative.

The chain is built from TRBV5-4 and TRBJ2-7, with TRBD2 matching 8 bases. The J segment lost 7 bases and the V segment lost 4 bases, leaving 7 bases of the junction unmatched. Germline CDR1 SGHNT, CDR2 YYREEE (reference sequence). This CDR3 is 13 amino acids long. The CDR3 DNA is TGTGCCAGCAGCGGGACGACTAGCGTTGAGCAGTACTTC. It translates to CASSGTTSVEQYF.

The gene calls are TRBV18 and TRBJ2-5; D is perhaps TRBD2 (6 bases). Gene TRBJ2-7 matches the end of the DNA better, so the J call may be wrong. From germline, CDR1 is KGHSH and CDR2 LQKENI. This CDR3 comprises 14 residues. The CDR3 loop reads CASSPTGGEYEQYF. The CDR3 nucleotides are TGTGCCAGCTCACCTACTGGCGGGGAATACGAGCAGTACTTC.

This clone came up once. The chain joins TRBV11-3 to TRBJ1-1; perhaps TRBD1 as D (5 bases). The CDR3 runs 16 residues. Germline values: CDR1 SGHNT, CDR2 YENEEA. The V end lost 1 base, the J end lost 0 bases, and 12 bases lay between the germline ends. This CDR3 is CASSLVPGMLNTEAFF. Written as DNA, the CDR3 is TGTGCCAGCAGCTTAGTGCCAGGGATGTTGAACACTGAAGCTTTCTTT.

V usage is TRBV29-1 and J usage is TRBJ2-7; 8 positions agree with TRBD1. The CDR3 loop spans 13 amino acids. CDR1 and CDR2 (germline): SQVTM, ANQGSEA. Unmatched junction bases numbered 7, after V lost 1 base and J lost 8 bases. In DNA form, the CDR3 reads TGCAGCGTTGAAGCTGGACAGGGAACAAAGCAGTACTTC. As protein: CSVEAGQGTKQYF.

This chain uses TRBV2 with TRBJ2-1, with TRBD2 as a possible D gene (5 bases). This CDR3 has 12 amino acids. Trimming shortened V by 6 bases and J by 5 bases, and 8 bases separated the two germline ends. Per the germline V gene, CDR1 is SNHLY and CDR2 is FYNNEI. In nucleotides, the CDR3 is TGTGCCAGCAGGGACTGGGACAATGAGCAGTTCTTC. Residues: CASRDWDNEQFF.

J is TRBJ2-7 and V is TRBV6-5, with 7 bases matching TRBD1. The V gene end was trimmed by 4 bases and the J gene end by 2 bases; junction bases not matched to a gene: 11. From germline, CDR1 is MNHEY and CDR2 SVGAGI. The CDR3 spans 16 residues. The CDR3 region is CASSSTSTGVTYEQYF. The CDR3 nucleotides are TGTGCCAGCAGTTCCACTTCTACAGGGGTTACCTACGAGCAGTACTTC.

J is TRBJ2-3 and V is TRBV7-8, with 12 bases fitting TRBD2. Unmatched junction bases numbered 7, after V lost 1 base and J lost 5 bases. The germline CDR1 and CDR2 sequences are SGHVS and FQNEAQ. The CDR3 totals 17 residues. As DNA, the CDR3 is TGTGCCAGCAGCTTAGAGGCACTAGCGGGGGGTAGAGATACGCAGTATTTT. This codes for CASSLEALAGGRDTQYF.

The J gene is TRBJ2-7, the V gene TRBV9; D unresolved. The CDR3 sequence is 16 residues long. Germline CDR1 is SGDLS and CDR2 is YYNGEE. V dropped 4 bases and J dropped 2 bases, with 19 bases sitting between them. The chain's CDR3 is CASSLGAMNMAYEQYF. The CDR3 DNA is TGTGCCAGCAGCCTAGGTGCAATGAACATGGCCTACGAGCAGTACTTC. The whole variable domain, filled in from reference TRBV9 and TRBJ2-7, reads DSGVTQTPKHLITATGQRVTLRCSPRSGDLSVYWYQQSLDQGLQFLIQYYNGEERAKGNILERFSAQQFPDLHSELNLSSLELGDSALYFCASSLGAMNMAYEQYFGPGTRLTVT.

The chain has TRBV2 and TRBJ2-3; 7 bases are shared with TRBD1. CDR1 and CDR2 (germline): SNHLY, FYNNEI. Unmatched junction bases numbered 9, after V lost 7 bases and J lost 2 bases. CDR3 size: 15 residues. CDR3 residues: CASKDRETHTDTQYF. In nucleotides, the CDR3 is TGTGCCAGCAAAGACAGGGAGACGCACACAGATACGCAGTATTTT.